Below, 8 T cell receptor beta chains from the same sample are listed, as sequenced in a study of T cell changes during pregnancy in multiple sclerosis. Sequencing was performed with immunoSEQ multiplex PCR; in TCRdb, only in-frame clones are kept and a portion is missing. The sample lists roughly 74,000 clones; 80% to 90% were seen once. The material was peripheral blood, obtained before pregnancy. The receptor set was obtained from a female donor with multiple sclerosis, enrolled in a pregnancy study.

This chain uses TRBV5-1 with TRBJ2-4, with a weak D call TRBD2 (7 bases). The V gene's germline CDR1 is SGHRS and CDR2 YFSETQ. V gave up 6 bases and J gave up 8 bases, with 12 bases separating them. This CDR3 has 12 amino acids. The CDR3 DNA reads as TGCGCCAGCACCAAAGGGGGGGACATTCAGTACTTC. Residues: CASTKGGDIQYF.

The CDR3 region is CASSLTAGSRVYGYTF. In DNA form, the CDR3 reads TGTGCCAGCTCACTAACCGCCGGGAGTCGAGTCTATGGCTACACCTTC. The chain joins TRBV18 to TRBJ1-2, with D uncertain. The CDR3 extends over 16 amino acids. Germline V gene sequence: CDR1 KGHSH, CDR2 LQKENI. V shed 4 bases and J shed 4 bases, with 19 bases lying between them.

The V and J genes are TRBV10-1 and TRBJ2-7; 11 nucleotides line up with TRBD2. V dropped 6 bases and J dropped 1; count of bases not matched to a gene: 5. This CDR3 is 15 amino acids long. From germline, CDR1 is WNHNN and CDR2 SYGVQD (reference sequence). CDR3 coding DNA: TGCGCCAGCAGCGATGGGACTAGCGGATCCTACGAGCAGTACTTC. This translates into CASSDGTSGSYEQYF.

The gene calls are TRBV5-8 and TRBJ2-3, with D possibly being TRBD2 (5 bases). The CDR3 is made up of 14 amino acids. Trimming cost V 2 bases and J 3 bases, with 10 bases left between them. Germline CDR1 is SGHTS and CDR2 is YDEGEE. The DNA for the CDR3 is TGTGCCAGCAGCTTTAGTCGGACTACAGATACGCAGTATTTT. Its protein product is CASSFSRTTDTQYF. Using reference TRBV5-8 and TRBJ2-3 for the parts outside the CDR3, the full variable domain is EAGVTQSPTHLIKTRGQQATLRCSPISGHTSVYWYQQALGLGLQFLLWYDEGEERNRGNFPPRFSGRQFPNYSSELNVNALELEDSALYLCASSFSRTTDTQYFGPGTRLTVL.

This clone was recorded only once. This sequence joins TRBV19 and TRBJ1-1; D is unresolved. This CDR3 is 18 amino acids long. CDR1 and CDR2 (germline): LNHDA, SQIVND (reference sequence). V was trimmed by 2 bases and J by 0 bases, leaving 19 bases between them. The CDR3 DNA sequence: TGTGCCAGTAGTATAAGGTCCCTGACATCCCTATTGAACACTGAAGCTTTCTTT. This encodes CASSIRSLTSLLNTEAFF.

This chain links TRBV7-2 with TRBJ2-1; 11 bases agree with TRBD1. The CDR3 has 16 amino acids. Germline CDR1 and CDR2: SGHTA and FQGNSA. Trimming cost V 1 base and J 4 bases; bases outside gene matches: 3. As DNA, the CDR3 is TGTGCCAGCAGCTTAGACCGGGACAGGGGGTACAATGAGCAGTTCTTC. Translated: CASSLDRDRGYNEQFF.

The chain has TRBV5-1 and TRBJ2-3; 7 bases fit TRBD2. This CDR3 is built from 14 residues. Germline-derived CDR1 and CDR2 are SGHRS and YFSETQ. With V trimmed by 10 bases and J by 0 bases, 8 bases remained unmatched. The CDR3 coding sequence is TGCGCCGCGGCGGTCGGGGGGAGCACAGATACGCAGTATTTT. Its protein product is CAAAVGGSTDTQYF.

Points on this clone: This specimen includes other DNA sequences encoding the same CDR3. This chain uses TRBV6-5 with TRBJ2-6; unclear D gene. The V end lost 6 bases, the J end lost 0 bases, and 12 bases lay between the germline ends. The CDR3 has 16 amino acids. Germline CDR1 reads MNHEY; CDR2 reads SVGAGI. The CDR3: CASSYRRSSGANVLTF. CDR3 nucleotides: TGTGCCAGCAGCTACCGACGGAGCTCTGGGGCCAACGTCCTGACTTTC.